This T cell receptor beta chain derives from a study of T-cell reconstitution after alpha-beta-depleted transplantation in children (dated by TCRdb to 2016 to 2017). Background for the entire study: The study quantitatively tracked T-cell immune reconstitution after TCRalphabeta/CD19-depleted allogeneic hematopoietic cell transplantation in children using TCR repertoire profiling. The paper as a whole reports these results and caveats: The frequencies of hyperexpanded clones fell over the following months, and after one year, T-cell counts and TCRbeta diversity were mostly attributed to newly produced T cells. The apparently early recovery of alphabetaT-cell counts about two months after transplant reportedly depended on only several hundred rapidly expanded clones that came from non-depleted graft cells. In some patients, high TCRbeta diversity at day 60 was attributed to recipient T cells and intrathymic progenitors that had survived conditioning.

Receptor amplification or capture employed PCR. Sequencing was carried out with an Illumina HiSeq 2500. To normalize quantification of the TCRbeta repertoire, the TCR libraries were built with molecular barcoding that relied on unique molecular identifiers. Using fastp at Q25 and MiXCR, TCRdb reprocessed the public reads and kept productive beta chains. Duplicate CDR3 protein sequences are folded into a single record with the most common DNA and genes. This sample has just under 350,000 distinct CDR3 sequences in its table, and around 16% of those were observed once. The ten largest account for roughly two fifths of the sample. Interpreted using the paper, the treatment or condition label stands for: allogeneic hematopoietic cell transplantation with graft depleted of TCRalphabeta T cells and CD19 B cells. The transplant recipients were children given TCRalphabeta/CD19-depleted allogeneic hematopoietic cell grafts.

CDR1 and CDR2 (DFQATT, SNEGSKA) derive from the germline V gene (reference sequence). Trimming removed 1 base from V and 4 bases from J; the gene matches leave 3 bases unexplained. The CDR3, from cysteine to phenylalanine, totals 14 residues. Just CDR3 DNA is preserved here, 42 bases in frame from base 1. This clonotype came up a few times. The clone's antigen remains unknown. Base qualities were left out, and no much larger clone turns up one base away. This TCR was sampled from a male patient between 2 and 9 years old who had a stem cell transplant for acute lymphoblastic leukemia, so the T cells may come from the graft donor. This material consisted of PBMCs, mostly from graft donor cells, taken 360 days after TCRalphabeta/CD19-depleted stem cell transplant. The sequence links TRBV20-1 to TRBJ2-3; 9 bases in the junction line up with TRBD1. For the CDR3, the sequence is CSARGGTGPDTQYF. The DNA reads as follows: TGCAGTGCTAGAGGGGGGACAGGGCCAGATACGCAGTATTTT.